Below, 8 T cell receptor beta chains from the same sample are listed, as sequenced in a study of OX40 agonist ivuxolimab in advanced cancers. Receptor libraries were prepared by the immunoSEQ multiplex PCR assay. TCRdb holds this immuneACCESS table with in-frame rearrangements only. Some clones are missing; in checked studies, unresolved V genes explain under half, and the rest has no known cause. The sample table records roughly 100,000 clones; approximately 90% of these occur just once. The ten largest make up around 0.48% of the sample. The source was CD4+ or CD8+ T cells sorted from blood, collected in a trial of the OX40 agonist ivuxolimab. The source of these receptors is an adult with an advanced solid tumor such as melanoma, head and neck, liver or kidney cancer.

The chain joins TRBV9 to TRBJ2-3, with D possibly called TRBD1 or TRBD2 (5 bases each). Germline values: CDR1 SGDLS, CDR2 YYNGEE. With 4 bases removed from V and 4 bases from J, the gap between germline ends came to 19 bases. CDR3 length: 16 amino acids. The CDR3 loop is CASSPPLGRAADTQYF. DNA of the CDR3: TGTGCCAGCAGCCCCCCACTGGGACGGGCAGCAGATACGCAGTATTTT.

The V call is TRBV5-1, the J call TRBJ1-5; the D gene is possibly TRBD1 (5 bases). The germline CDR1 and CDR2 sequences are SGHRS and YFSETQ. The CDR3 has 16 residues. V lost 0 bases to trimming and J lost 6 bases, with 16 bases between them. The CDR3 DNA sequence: TGCGCCAGCAGCTTGGCAGGAGGGGAGTATCGTCAGCCCCAGCATTTT. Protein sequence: CASSLAGGEYRQPQHF. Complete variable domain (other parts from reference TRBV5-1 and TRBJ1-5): KAGVTQTPRYLIKTRGQQVTLSCSPISGHRSVSWYQQTPGQGLQFLFEYFSETQRNKGNFPGRFSGRQFSNSRSEMNVSTLELGDSALYLCASSLAGGEYRQPQHFGDGTRLSIL.

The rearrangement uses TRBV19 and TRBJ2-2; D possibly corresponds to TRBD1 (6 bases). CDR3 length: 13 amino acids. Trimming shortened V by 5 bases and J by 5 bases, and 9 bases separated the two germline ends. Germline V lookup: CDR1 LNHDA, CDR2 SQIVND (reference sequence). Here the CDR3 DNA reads TGTGCCAGTAGTGGAAGGGGGACCGGGGAGCTGTTTTTT. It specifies CASSGRGTGELFF.

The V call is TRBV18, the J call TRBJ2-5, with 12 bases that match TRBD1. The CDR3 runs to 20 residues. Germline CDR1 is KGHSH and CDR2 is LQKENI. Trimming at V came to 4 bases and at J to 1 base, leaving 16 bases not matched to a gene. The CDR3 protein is CASSLLRDRGRMGPQETQYF. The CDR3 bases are TGTGCCAGCTCACTTCTCCGGGACAGGGGGCGCATGGGGCCCCAAGAGACCCAGTACTTC.

The CDR3 DNA sequence: TGTGCCAGCAGTTTCCGGGACGGCTCCTACGAGCAGTACTTC. It is translated as CASSFRDGSYEQYF. V usage is TRBV27 and J usage is TRBJ2-7, with D perhaps TRBD1 or TRBD2 (5 bases each). From germline, CDR1 is MNHEY and CDR2 SMNVEV (reference sequence). The CDR3 runs 14 residues. V was clipped by 3 bases and J by 0 bases, with 9 bases between them.

The CDR3 bases are TGTGTCAGCACCGAACCGGGGCAGGCGAATGAAAAACTGTTTTTT. Protein: CVSTEPGQANEKLFF. V and J are TRBV21-1 and TRBJ1-4. TRBV21-1 is reported as a pseudogene. The CDR3 runs to 15 residues.

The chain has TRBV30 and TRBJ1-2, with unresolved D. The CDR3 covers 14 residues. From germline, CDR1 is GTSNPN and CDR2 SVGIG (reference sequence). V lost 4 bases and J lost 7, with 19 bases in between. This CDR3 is CAWISPGILRGYTF. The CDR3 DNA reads TGTGCCTGGATCTCTCCCGGGATTCTGCGTGGCTACACCTTC.

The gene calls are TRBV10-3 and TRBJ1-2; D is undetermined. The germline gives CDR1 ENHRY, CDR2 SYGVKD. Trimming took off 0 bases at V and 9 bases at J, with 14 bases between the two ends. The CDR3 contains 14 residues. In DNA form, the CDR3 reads TGTGCCATCAGTGAGTCGACTCTCCCGGGTAGCTACACCTTC. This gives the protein CAISESTLPGSYTF.